This TCR beta chain is drawn from a study of OX40 agonist ivuxolimab in advanced cancers. Background on the study: Every 2 weeks, ivuxolimab was infused into the patients intravenously at between 0.01 and 10 mg/kg. Enrolled patients in dose escalation had cancers that were hepatocellular carcinoma, melanoma, renal cell or head and neck cancer. Aged roughly 20 to 79 with a mean of roughly 63 years, they were under 85% male. General observations from the study: Some of the lowest clonal expansion was seen in partial responders at 0.1-3.0 mg/kg.

As regards this clone: Its matching antigen is unknown.

Here immunoSEQ multiplex PCR was the method, and the copy in TCRdb shows in-frame clones only, minus some. The table has fewer than 100,000 clones, approximately 91% seen once; the top ten hold 0.25% to 0.35%. The CDR3 is 16 amino acids. The gene calls are TRBV21-1 and TRBJ2-1; TRBD2, the table's D call, was not compared with the DNA. TRBV21-1 has pseudogene status. The source was CD4+ or CD8+ T cells sorted from blood, collected in a trial of the OX40 agonist ivuxolimab. The sequence derives from an adult with an advanced solid tumor such as melanoma, head and neck, liver or kidney cancer. In DNA form, the CDR3 reads TGTGCCAGCAGCCTAGGACTAGCGATCTCCTACAATGAGCAGTTCTTC. It yields the protein CASSLGLAISYNEQFF.